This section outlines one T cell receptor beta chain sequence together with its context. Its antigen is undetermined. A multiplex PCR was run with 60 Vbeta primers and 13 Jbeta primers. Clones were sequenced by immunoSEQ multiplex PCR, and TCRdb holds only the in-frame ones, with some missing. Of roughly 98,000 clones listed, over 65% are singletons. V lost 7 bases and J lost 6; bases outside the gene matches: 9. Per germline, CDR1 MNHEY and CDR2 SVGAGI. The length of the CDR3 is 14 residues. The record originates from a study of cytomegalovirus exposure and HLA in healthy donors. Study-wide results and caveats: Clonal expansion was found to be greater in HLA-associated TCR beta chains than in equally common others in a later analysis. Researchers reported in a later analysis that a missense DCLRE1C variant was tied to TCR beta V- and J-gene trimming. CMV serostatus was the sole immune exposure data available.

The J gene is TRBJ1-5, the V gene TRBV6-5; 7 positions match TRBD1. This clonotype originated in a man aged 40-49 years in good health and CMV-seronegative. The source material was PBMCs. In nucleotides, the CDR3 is TGTGCCAGCACGGGAAGACAGGGAGGTCAGCCCCAGCATTTT. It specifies CASTGRQGGQPQHF.